One sample yielded the 31 T cell receptor beta chains listed below, sequenced in a study of blood T cell repertoires in COVID-19. Clones were read by immunoSEQ multiplex PCR, and TCRdb kept only the in-frame ones, dropping some. Of more than 95,000 clones listed, 86% are singletons. Sequencing input: peripheral blood. The receptors shown here come from a human donor in a cohort sampled during active COVID-19.

The rearrangement joins TRBV21-1 to TRBJ2-5; the table's D call of TRBD2 was not tested on the DNA. TRBV21-1 is flagged as a pseudogene. This CDR3 comprises 20 residues. The CDR3 nucleotides read TGTGCCAGCAACAAGTCGACGAAGTCTACTCCCAAAATGGCGGGAGAGACCCAGTACTTC. This codes for CASNKSTKSTPKMAGETQYF.

This chain uses TRBV4-1 with TRBJ2-2; the match to TRBD2 covers 11 bases. J was trimmed by 6 bases and V by 3 bases; bases with no gene match: 3. The CDR3 is 15 amino acids. Germline CDR1 and CDR2: MGHRA and YSYEKL. CDR3 DNA sequence: TGCGCCAGCAGCCACGGACTAGCGGGTTCCGGGGAGCTGTTTTTT. Translation: CASSHGLAGSGELFF.

The chain couples TRBV6-2 or TRBV6-3 to TRBJ1-1; D not resolved. V dropped 1 base and J dropped 4 bases, with 13 bases sitting between them. Germline V lookup: CDR1 MNHEY, CDR2 SVGEGT. The CDR3 covers 15 residues. CDR3 sequence (DNA): TGTGCCAGCAGTTACTGGGGAGGGAAAGGCACTGAAGCTTTCTTT. Translating it yields CASSYWGGKGTEAFF.

The V call is TRBV19, the J call TRBJ2-7; tentatively, D is TRBD1 (6 bases). Germline V gene sequence: CDR1 LNHDA, CDR2 SQIVND (reference sequence). The ends were cut back, 3 bases at V and 3 bases at J, with 15 bases in the middle. The CDR3 totals 15 residues. CDR3 in amino acids: CASSIGQRGYYEQYF. DNA for the CDR3: TGTGCCAGTAGTATCGGACAGCGAGGTTACTACGAGCAGTACTTC.

V gene TRBV2 combines with J gene TRBJ2-5; D is possibly TRBD1 (6 bases). Trimming left V 11 bases short and J 1 base short, with 11 bases between. CDR3 length: 12 residues. Germline values: CDR1 SNHLY, CDR2 FYNNEI. The CDR3, as DNA: TGTGCCGGCCGGGACACCCAAGAGACCCAGTACTTC. This codes for CAGRDTQETQYF.

The V gene is TRBV29-1, the J gene TRBJ2-3; 7 bases align to TRBD2. The V gene's germline CDR1 is SQVTM and CDR2 ANQGSEA. After removal of 3 bases from V and 3 bases from J, the junction contained 6 bases not matched to a gene. This CDR3 is built from 14 residues. The CDR3 DNA reads TGCAGCGTTGAGGGGCGGGAGTTGACAGATACGCAGTATTTT. Translated, it gives CSVEGRELTDTQYF.

V is TRBV12-5 and J is TRBJ2-7; 12 nucleotides align to TRBD1. This CDR3 contains 17 residues. Looked up from germline, CDR1 is LGHNT and CDR2 is FRNRAP. The trim removed 7 bases at V and 3 bases at J, leaving 13 bases unmatched. The CDR3 nucleotides read TGTGCTAGTGTTTCCGGGACAGGGGGCTTTTATAGCTACGAGCAGTACTTC. Translated, it gives CASVSGTGGFYSYEQYF.

The chain has TRBV12-3 or TRBV12-4 and TRBJ1-6, with D unclear. CDR3 size: 13 residues. The ends were cut back, 1 base at V and 9 bases at J, with 7 bases in the middle. The chain's CDR3 is CASSLGTRSPLHF. The DNA of the CDR3 is TGTGCCAGCAGTTTAGGCACTCGTTCACCCCTCCACTTT.

J is TRBJ2-1 and V is TRBV7-8; D gene uncertain. Germline V gives CDR1 SGHVS, CDR2 FQNEAQ. The CDR3 is 16 amino acids. The V gene lost 2 bases and the J gene lost 0 bases, with 11 bases spanning the gap. The CDR3: CASSLLGGSSYNEQFF. CDR3 nucleotide sequence: TGTGCCAGCAGCTTATTAGGCGGTAGCTCCTACAATGAGCAGTTCTTC.

This clone showed up just a few times. V gene TRBV7-2 combines with J gene TRBJ1-5; tentative D call: TRBD1 (6 bases). Germline CDR1 SGHTA, CDR2 FQGNSA. V lost 1 base and J lost 6, with 13 bases in between. This CDR3 is built from 15 residues. The CDR3 nucleotides are TGTGCCAGCAGCTTAGAGTCAGGGGTTGGTCAGCCCCAGCATTTT. This codes for CASSLESGVGQPQHF. The whole variable domain, filled in from reference TRBV7-2 and TRBJ1-5, reads GAGVSQSPSNKVTEKGKDVELRCDPISGHTALYWYRQSLGQGLEFLIYFQGNSAPDKSGLPSDRFSAERTGGSVSTLTIQRTQQEDSAVYLCASSLESGVGQPQHFGDGTRLSIL.

The chain couples TRBV7-2 to TRBJ2-1, with 9 positions matching TRBD2. Germline loops: CDR1 SGHTA, CDR2 FQGNSA. After removal of 4 bases from V and 4 bases from J, the junction contained 8 bases not matched to a gene. The CDR3 is made up of 16 amino acids. The CDR3 DNA follows: TGTGCCAGCAGCTCCCAATTAACTAGCGGGTACAATGAGCAGTTCTTC. It codes for CASSSQLTSGYNEQFF.

This clone appeared a few times. This chain uses TRBV7-2 with TRBJ2-2; D might be TRBD1 (6 bases). Between the trimmed V and J ends, which lost 2 bases and 2 bases, there was a span of 9 bases. The germline V gene encodes CDR1 SGHTA and CDR2 FQGNSA. CDR3 size: 15 residues. CDR3 sequence reads: CASSLTGQNTGELFF. CDR3 nucleotide sequence: TGTGCCAGCAGCTTAACGGGACAAAACACCGGGGAGCTGTTTTTT.

This clone was recorded only once. The V gene is TRBV5-1, the J gene TRBJ2-1; 7 bases line up with TRBD2. The CDR3 is 14 residues long. CDR1 and CDR2 (germline): SGHRS, YFSETQ. Germline trimming cut 1 base from V and 6 bases from J; bases unmatched to any gene: 4. As DNA, the CDR3 is TGCGCCAGCAGCTTGTCAATAGCGGGCAATGAGCAGTTCTTC. Amino acids: CASSLSIAGNEQFF.

The chain recombines TRBV5-6 with TRBJ2-5; TRBD2 is a possible D gene (6 bases). The V gene's germline CDR1 is SGHDT and CDR2 YYEEEE. The CDR3 sequence is 15 residues long. V was trimmed by 0 bases and J by 5 bases, leaving 14 bases between them. CDR3: CASSLALAEGETQYF. DNA of the CDR3: TGTGCCAGCAGCTTGGCTTTAGCGGAGGGGGAGACCCAGTACTTC.

This chain links TRBV28 with TRBJ2-5; D might be TRBD2 (6 bases). The CDR3 is 16 residues long. Per germline, CDR1 MDHEN and CDR2 SYDVKM. V lost 2 bases to trimming and J lost 3 bases, with 16 bases between them. The CDR3 reads CASSLSLAGRKETQYF. Here the CDR3 DNA reads TGTGCCAGCAGTTTAAGTTTGGCGGGGAGGAAAGAGACCCAGTACTTC.

The CDR3 region has the DNA TGCGCCACCTCACAGGGATCTAATTCACCCCTCCACTTT. It codes for CATSQGSNSPLHF. The genes are TRBV10-1 and TRBJ1-6; D is perhaps TRBD1 (6 bases). Germline V gene sequence: CDR1 WNHNN, CDR2 SYGVQD (reference sequence). V dropped 10 bases and J dropped 6 bases, with 13 bases sitting between them. The CDR3 contains 13 residues.

The chain joins TRBV7-7 to TRBJ2-7; 11 bases are a match to TRBD2. The CDR3 has 19 residues. V lost 5 bases, J lost 0 bases, and 15 bases stayed unmatched. Germline CDR1 reads SSHAT; CDR2 reads FNYEAQ (reference sequence). The CDR3: CASSPGASGRSASSYEQYF. CDR3 DNA: TGTGCCAGCAGCCCCGGGGCTAGCGGGAGGTCTGCGAGCTCCTACGAGCAGTACTTC.

The chain links TRBV9 to TRBJ2-1, with 12 positions matching TRBD2. This CDR3 region has 17 residues. Germline CDR1 and CDR2: SGDLS and YYNGEE. Trimming removed 2 bases from V and 2 bases from J; junction bases left unmatched: 5. The CDR3 region has the DNA TGTGCCAGCAGCGTCCGACTAGCGGGAGAGACCTACAATGAGCAGTTCTTC. Residues: CASSVRLAGETYNEQFF.

The rearrangement links TRBV27 to TRBJ2-7; 11 positions match TRBD1. Germline CDR1 reads MNHEY; CDR2 reads SMNVEV (reference sequence). The junction had 8 bases not matched to a gene; V was cut back by 5 bases and J by 2 bases. The CDR3 contains 16 residues. This CDR3 reads CASSPRWGQGAYEQYF. The CDR3 region has the DNA TGTGCCAGCAGTCCACGTTGGGGACAGGGGGCCTACGAGCAGTACTTC.

This chain connects TRBV6-5 to TRBJ1-1; the D gene is possibly TRBD1 (5 bases). Germline CDR1 MNHEY, CDR2 SVGAGI. CDR3 length equals 16 residues. V lost 0 bases and J lost 4, with 15 bases in between. The CDR3, as DNA: TGTGCCAGCAGTTACTCGCCGGGGGGTAGGGGCACTGAAGCTTTCTTT. This codes for CASSYSPGGRGTEAFF.

The V and J genes are TRBV4-1 and TRBJ2-1; D not resolved. V was pared by 3 bases and J by 6 bases, with 6 bases between. The CDR3 runs to 12 residues. Germline V gives CDR1 MGHRA, CDR2 YSYEKL. CDR3 in DNA: TGCGCCAGCAGCCAGGGCATCAATGAGCAGTTCTTC. It specifies CASSQGINEQFF.

The chain couples TRBV4-1 to TRBJ2-2; 7 bases agree with TRBD1. CDR3 length: 16 residues. V trimming: 0 bases; J trimming: 3 bases; junction bases outside the gene matches: 4. CDR1 and CDR2 from the germline V gene are MGHRA and YSYEKL. CDR3 region: CASSQELTGYTGELFF. The CDR3 DNA is TGCGCCAGCAGCCAAGAACTGACAGGGTACACCGGGGAGCTGTTTTTT.

The V call is TRBV4-3, the J call TRBJ1-4; D is undetermined. Between the trimmed V and J ends, which lost 5 bases and 1 base, there was a span of 11 bases. CDR1 and CDR2 from the germline V gene are LGHNA and YSLEER. CDR3 length: 15 residues. CDR3 in amino acids: CASSSRRGTNEKLFF. The CDR3 DNA reads as TGCGCCAGCAGCTCGCGGCGGGGAACTAATGAAAAACTGTTTTTT.

The genes are TRBV19 and TRBJ1-6; D is undetermined. CDR1 is LNHDA and CDR2 is SQIVND in the germline V gene (reference sequence). The CDR3 totals 17 residues. Trimming cost V 8 bases and J 8 bases, with 25 bases left between them. CDR3 bases: TGTGCCAGTTCCCGGACGTTCGCCCCACGAGGGTATTCACCCCTCCACTTT. This encodes CASSRTFAPRGYSPLHF.

This clone was detected once. The chain is built from TRBV30 and TRBJ1-6, with 9 bases identical to TRBD1. V trimming: 5 bases; J trimming: 9 bases; junction bases outside the gene matches: 5. CDR1 GTSNPN and CDR2 SVGIG come from the germline V gene (reference sequence). This CDR3 is 13 amino acids long. CDR3 coding DNA: TGTGCCTGGGGGGGGACAGGGAGTTCACCCCTCCACTTT. Protein sequence: CAWGGTGSSPLHF. The full variable domain, its missing parts supplied by reference TRBV30 and TRBJ1-6, is SQTIHQWPATLVQPVGSPLSLECTVEGTSNPNLYWYRQAAGRGLQLLFYSVGIGQISSEVPQNLSASRPQDRQFILSSKKLLLSDSGFYLCAWGGTGSSPLHFGNGTRLTVT.

This clone was seen a handful of times. The CDR3 coding sequence is TGTGCCAGCTCACCACCGGGGAGTGGGAGTGGGCTTGGGCAGTTCTTC. Translation: CASSPPGSGSGLGQFF. This chain joins TRBV18 and TRBJ2-1, with D tentatively TRBD2 (5 bases). This CDR3 comprises 16 residues. Trimming took 0 bases from V and 12 from J, leaving 21 bases between them. CDR1 is KGHSH, CDR2 LQKENI, per germline.

In this sample, this clone turned up a few times. V and J are TRBV19 and TRBJ2-7; 8 bases map to TRBD1. CDR3 length equals 14 residues. After removal of 6 bases from V and 3 bases from J, the junction contained 7 bases not matched to a gene. CDR1 is LNHDA, CDR2 SQIVND, per germline (reference sequence). The DNA of the CDR3 is TGTGCCAGTAGGTCGACAGGGGCTGTCTACGAGCAGTACTTC. Translated: CASRSTGAVYEQYF.

This chain connects TRBV27 to TRBJ2-2; 8 bases match TRBD2. V lost 6 bases to trimming and J lost 4 bases; unmatched junction nucleotides: 13. The CDR3 runs to 17 residues. The germline V gene encodes CDR1 MNHEY and CDR2 SMNVEV (reference sequence). For the CDR3, the DNA is TGTGCCAGCAGGCTTGATAGGGTCCTAGCGGGCACCGGGGAGCTGTTTTTT. It yields the protein CASRLDRVLAGTGELFF.

The chain uses TRBV29-1 and TRBJ2-5; the D gene is possibly TRBD2 (6 bases). The CDR3 consists of 12 residues. In germline, CDR1 is SQVTM, CDR2 ANQGSEA. V was trimmed by 4 bases and J by 5 bases, leaving 11 bases between them. CDR3 residues: CSVVGSGETQYF. The CDR3 bases are TGCAGCGTTGTGGGGAGCGGGGAGACCCAGTACTTC.

This clone was detected once. The CDR3 DNA sequence: TGCGCCAGCAGCTTTCAGGGGAACACTGAAGCTTTCTTT. Its translation is CASSFQGNTEAFF. This chain joins TRBV5-1 and TRBJ1-1, with D possibly matching TRBD1 (5 bases). With 2 bases removed from V and 1 base from J, the gap between germline ends came to 6 bases. The CDR3 spans 13 residues. From germline, CDR1 is SGHRS and CDR2 YFSETQ. Together with reference TRBV5-1 and TRBJ1-1, the CDR3 gives the full variable domain: KAGVTQTPRYLIKTRGQQVTLSCSPISGHRSVSWYQQTPGQGLQFLFEYFSETQRNKGNFPGRFSGRQFSNSRSEMNVSTLELGDSALYLCASSFQGNTEAFFGQGTRLTVV.

This chain joins TRBV20-1 and TRBJ1-1, with 7 bases aligning to TRBD1. Unmatched junction bases numbered 3, after V lost 3 bases and J lost 2 bases. Germline CDR1 and CDR2: DFQATT and SNEGSKA (reference sequence). The CDR3 runs 13 residues. Here the CDR3 DNA reads TGCAGTGCTAGTAGGGACAGCAACACTGAAGCTTTCTTT. Translated, it gives CSASRDSNTEAFF.